A single sample is the source of the 10 T cell receptor beta chains below, sequenced in a study of shared clonotypes between healthy human individuals. Using immunoSEQ multiplex PCR, the repertoire was profiled, and TCRdb retains in-frame clones only, with some absent. The sample includes hundreds of thousands of clones, approximately 96% of them seen just once. The naive CD8 population came from CD45RO-negative cells selected for CCR7, without terminally differentiated effector memory CD45RA+ cells. The material sequenced was naive CD8+ T cells sorted from blood. Receptor source: a woman aged 25-40 years in good health.

The chain has TRBV28 and TRBJ2-5; a weak D match, TRBD2 (6 bases). The CDR3 has 18 residues. Germline CDR1 and CDR2: MDHEN and SYDVKM. Trimming pared 4 bases from V and 0 bases from J, leaving 21 bases between. Here the CDR3 reads CASSSYRWGDGDQETQYF. Here the CDR3 DNA reads TGTGCCAGCAGTTCATATAGATGGGGGGACGGAGACCAAGAGACCCAGTACTTC.

This clone has a single count. The rearrangement links TRBV6-5 to TRBJ1-2; TRBD1 is a possible D gene (6 bases). The V gene lost 0 bases and the J gene lost 0 bases, with 8 bases spanning the gap. CDR3 size: 15 residues. Germline V gene data show CDR1 as MNHEY and CDR2 as SVGAGI. The CDR3 spells CASSYSGQTNYGYTF. In DNA form, the CDR3 reads TGTGCCAGCAGTTACTCAGGACAGACTAACTATGGCTACACCTTC.

About this clone itself: A junction end diverges from the germline sequence, so it may reflect a read error. The gene calls are TRBV27 and TRBJ2-7, with a weak D call TRBD1 (5 bases). Germline V gene sequence: CDR1 MNHEY, CDR2 SMNVEV (reference sequence). The CDR3 covers 14 residues. The CDR3 DNA reads as TGTGCCAGCAGTTTACAGGGTCCGTCCTTCGAGCAGTACTTC. Encoded protein: CASSLQGPSFEQYF.

The chain joins TRBV15 to TRBJ2-6, with a weak D call TRBD2 (6 bases). The CDR3 has 14 residues. Trimming removed 8 bases from V and 1 base from J, with 9 bases in between. The germline V gene has CDR1 LNHNV and CDR2 YYDKDF (reference sequence). In DNA form, the CDR3 reads TGTGCCACCGGGACTCTATCTGGGGCCAACGTCCTGACTTTC. It yields the protein CATGTLSGANVLTF.

This chain uses TRBV23-1 with TRBJ2-3, with 12 bases lining up with TRBD2. TRBV23-1 is annotated as an ORF whose role is uncertain. CDR3 length: 17 residues. With 2 bases clipped from V and 6 bases from J, the junction kept 9 bases outside the gene matches. The DNA for the CDR3 is TGCGCCAGCAGTCAACCTTCGACTAGCGGGAGTTCGGATACGCAGTATTTT. Translating it yields CASSQPSTSGSSDTQYF.

The CDR3 DNA reads as TGTGCCAGCAGAGCGCAGGGCCACGCGAACACCGGGGAGCTGTTTTTT. Amino acid sequence: CASRAQGHANTGELFF. The chain recombines TRBV2 with TRBJ2-2, with D perhaps matching TRBD1 (5 bases). Germline lookup yields CDR1 SNHLY and CDR2 FYNNEI. This CDR3 comprises 16 residues. Trimming left V 6 bases short and J 0 bases short, with 14 bases between.

The chain couples TRBV7-8 to TRBJ2-7; D gene ambiguous. This CDR3 comprises 12 residues. Trimming pared 3 bases from V and 4 bases from J, leaving 7 bases between. Germline CDR1 reads SGHVS; CDR2 reads FQNEAQ. CDR3 nucleotides: TGTGCCAGCAGCTTGAAAACGTACGAGCAGTACTTC. The encoded protein is CASSLKTYEQYF. The variable domain in full, with the rest retrieved from reference TRBV7-8 and TRBJ2-7, is GAGVSQSPRYKVAKRGQDVALRCDPISGHVSLFWYQQALGQGPEFLTYFQNEAQLDKSGLPSDRFFAERPEGSVSTLKIQRTQQEDSAVYLCASSLKTYEQYFGPGTRLTVT.

This clone was picked up one time. The chain employs TRBV6-5 and TRBJ1-1, with 9 nucleotides matching TRBD1. This CDR3 region has 14 residues. V shed 5 bases and J 1 base; nucleotides not matched to a gene: 2. Germline CDR1 and CDR2: MNHEY and SVGAGI. CDR3 DNA sequence: TGTGCCAGCAGTACAGGGGGCTGGAACACTGAAGCTTTCTTT. Amino acid sequence: CASSTGGWNTEAFF.

The V gene is TRBV19, the J gene TRBJ2-7, with D possibly TRBD1 on 5 matching bases. Germline CDR1 LNHDA, CDR2 SQIVND (reference sequence). CDR3 size: 13 residues. V was cut by 6 bases and J by 2 bases, with 11 bases left in between. This chain's CDR3 is CASSSTETYEQYF. The DNA of the CDR3 is TGTGCCAGTAGCTCGACAGAGACCTACGAGCAGTACTTC.

This sequence joins TRBV28 and TRBJ2-7, with TRBD1 as a possible D gene (5 bases). Germline V CDR1 and CDR2: MDHEN, SYDVKM. The CDR3 loop spans 11 amino acids. V was pared by 2 bases and J by 10 bases, with 9 bases between. The CDR3 reads CASSLGGAQYF. CDR3 nucleotides: TGTGCCAGCAGTTTAGGTGGGGCTCAGTACTTC. The entire variable domain, with the rest obtained from reference TRBV28 and TRBJ2-7, is as follows: DVKVTQSSRYLVKRTGEKVFLECVQDMDHENMFWYRQDPGLGLRLIYFSYDVKMKEKGDIPEGYSVSREKKERFSLILESASTNQTSMYLCASSLGGAQYFGPGTRLTVT.